Listed below are T cell receptor beta chains from one sample, sequenced in a study of T cell repertoires in cytomegalovirus infection. Their antigen targets remain unknown. TCRdb re-derived calls from the reads in MiXCR, one entry per CDR3 protein. This sample carries roughly 700,000 distinct CDR3 sequences, around 35% of them seen once, and the ten largest clones take over 15%. The source material was cultured PBMCs, sampled from culture after CMV antigen stimulation. The receptors were gathered from a human donor in good health (CMV status not recorded). Some clones in this sample may be carry-over from other donors' samples. Both conserved end residues are part of each CDR3. Fields, in order: clone size, J gene, V gene, D gene, CDR3 DNA, CDR3 protein. A D gene is named only where the DNA matches it firmly. Only some rows state a clone size, as once, few, many or a class for expanded clones.

>-|TRBJ1-2|TRBV4-1|-
TGCGCCAGCAGCCAAGAGGGGGAAGGTGGCTACACCTTC
CASSQEGEGGYTF
>-|TRBJ1-5|TRBV12-3/TRBV12-4|-
TGTGCCAGCAGCATTTACTGGGATAGCAATCAGCCCCAGCATTTT
CASSIYWDSNQPQHF
>-|TRBJ2-4|TRBV6-1|-
TGTGCCAGCAGTGAAACATTTGACCAAAACATTCAGTACTTC
CASSETFDQNIQYF
>-|TRBJ2-1|TRBV13|TRBD2
TGTGCCAGCAGCTCTAGACGACTAGCGGGGGGGCGGTATGAGCAGTTCTTC
CASSSRRLAGGRYEQFF
>few|TRBJ2-1|TRBV6-1|-
TGTGCCAGCAGACTCACGGGACTCTCGACCTACAATGAGCAGTTCTTC
CASRLTGLSTYNEQFF
>few|TRBJ2-3|TRBV7-2|-
TGTGCCAGCAGTCTAGTGGTGGGGGGAGATACGCAGTATTTT
CASSLVVGGDTQYF
>few|TRBJ2-3|TRBV18|-
TGTGCCAGCTCACCACCGGCTAGCACCACAGATACGCAGTATTTT
CASSPPASTTDTQYF
>-|TRBJ2-3|TRBV5-1|-
TGCGCCAGCAGCTACGACAGCCCCACAGATACGCAGTATTTT
CASSYDSPTDTQYF
>-|TRBJ1-5|TRBV19|TRBD1
TGTGCTTCGACGATGGGACAGGGATATCAGCCCCAGCATTTT
CASTMGQGYQPQHF
>-|TRBJ1-5|TRBV6-1|-
TGTGCCAGCAGTGAAGACCTAAATCAGCCCCAGCATTTT
CASSEDLNQPQHF
>-|TRBJ2-5|TRBV7-9|TRBD2
TGTGCCAGCAGACCTAGCGGGAGTGAAGAGACCCAGTACTTC
CASRPSGSEETQYF
>-|TRBJ1-6|TRBV6-5|-
TGTGCCAGCAGTTGGGGTCAGGGGAATAATTCACCCCTCCACTTT
CASSWGQGNNSPLHF
>few|TRBJ2-2|TRBV6-5|-
TGTGCCAGCAGTTATTCGGGCAGGGCGAACACCGGGGAGCTGTTTTTT
CASSYSGRANTGELFF
>-|TRBJ2-3|TRBV11-3|-
TGTGCCAGCAGCTTAGGTGTCGCGCCCGGCGCCACAGATACGCAGTATTTT
CASSLGVAPGATDTQYF
>many|TRBJ2-3|TRBV7-2|-
TGTGCCAGCAGCCCCCCCGGGGCGGAGTTCACGTTCGATACGCAGTATTTT
CASSPPGAEFTFDTQYF
>-|TRBJ2-3|TRBV20-1|-
TGCAGTGCTAGAGAAGCCACCTACACAGATACGCAGTATTTT
CSAREATYTDTQYF
>-|TRBJ2-6|TRBV7-6|TRBD1
TGTGCCAGCAGCAAGGACAGGGGTTTCTCTGGGGCCAACGTCCTGACTTTC
CASSKDRGFSGANVLTF
>few|TRBJ1-4|TRBV5-4|-
TGTGCCAGCAGCTTGGACACATCTAATGAAAAACTGTTTTTT
CASSLDTSNEKLFF
>-|TRBJ2-7|TRBV3-1|TRBD2
TGTGCCAGCAGCCAACCGGCTAGCGGGACCTACGAGCAGTACTTC
CASSQPASGTYEQYF
>many|TRBJ2-4|TRBV7-2|TRBD2
TGTGCCAGCAGCTTAGGCGGGAGGGTGGCCAAAAACATTCAGTACTTC
CASSLGGRVAKNIQYF
>few|TRBJ2-1|TRBV7-2|-
TGTGCCAGCAGCTTTAGTCGATTAGCGGCTTACAATGAGCAGTTCTTC
CASSFSRLAAYNEQFF
>many|TRBJ2-5|TRBV7-2|-
TGTGCCAGCAGCTTAGGTGTCGGGACCCAGTACTTC
CASSLGVGTQYF
>-|TRBJ1-5|TRBV6-1|-
TGTGCCAGCAGTGAACCAGGGTATGCTCAGCCCCAGCATTTT
CASSEPGYAQPQHF
>-|TRBJ2-7|TRBV7-2|-
TGTGCCAGCAGCTTAGCCCACTCGGGCGAGCAGTACTTC
CASSLAHSGEQYF
>-|TRBJ1-5|TRBV27|TRBD1
TGTGCCAGCAGTTTAGGTCCTCAGGGGGCGAATCAGCCCCAGCATTTT
CASSLGPQGANQPQHF
>few|TRBJ2-3|TRBV15|-
TGTGCCACCAGCAGAGAACTGGCCGGCCGATCCGCGGATACGCAGTATTTT
CATSRELAGRSADTQYF
>few|TRBJ1-4|TRBV11-3|-
TGTGCCAGCAGCTTAGGCAGGCTGCCAGAGGATGAAAAACTGTTTTTT
CASSLGRLPEDEKLFF
>few|TRBJ1-6|TRBV6-5|-
TGTGCCACCTCGGAAGTACGTGCCAGCCCGAGTGCCTATAATTCACCCCTCCACTTT
CATSEVRASPSAYNSPLHF
>-|TRBJ2-1|TRBV19|-
TGTGCCAGTAGTATCGAGAACACCCCTTACAATGAGCAGTTCTTC
CASSIENTPYNEQFF
>-|TRBJ2-5|TRBV12-3/TRBV12-4|TRBD1
TGTGCCAGTACCTGGCGGGACAGGGGGCAGGTCCAGTACTTC
CASTWRDRGQVQYF
>-|TRBJ2-5|TRBV28|TRBD1
TGTGCCAGCCGCCCGACAGGGTTGGAGACCCAGTACTTC
CASRPTGLETQYF
>-|TRBJ2-4|TRBV4-1|TRBD1
TGCGCCAGCAGCCAAGAGTTAGGGACAGGGAGCATTCAGTACTTC
CASSQELGTGSIQYF
>many|TRBJ2-1|TRBV7-2|TRBD2
TGTGCCAGCAAACGTAGCGGGATCTACAATGAGCAGTTCTTC
CASKRSGIYNEQFF
>-|TRBJ2-3|TRBV11-2|-
TGTGTCAGCAGCTCAACGGAGGATACGCAGTATTTT
CVSSSTEDTQYF
>-|TRBJ1-4|TRBV7-9|-
TGTGCCAGCAGCCCAGTCGCAAGGGGTGAAAAACTGTTTTTT
CASSPVARGEKLFF
>many|TRBJ2-3|TRBV7-2|-
TGTGCCAGCAGCTCAGAGGGCACTTCCTCCCTTGATACGCAGTATTTT
CASSSEGTSSLDTQYF
>once|TRBJ1-6|TRBV5-6|-
TGTGCCAGCAGCCCCGGCAGGGGACGATATAATTCACCCCTCCACTTT
CASSPGRGRYNSPLHF
>-|TRBJ2-1|TRBV2|TRBD2
TGTGCCAGCAGGGGGGGACTAGGTAATGAGCAGTTCTTC
CASRGGLGNEQFF
>-|TRBJ2-1|TRBV12-3/TRBV12-4|TRBD1
TGTGCCAGCTACCCCGGGACAGGGAAAGGCGAGCAGTTCTTC
CASYPGTGKGEQFF
>many|TRBJ2-7|TRBV7-2|-
TGTGCCAGCAGCTCGCCCGGGGGAACCTACGAGCAGTACTTC
CASSSPGGTYEQYF
>few|TRBJ1-4|TRBV7-9|-
TGTGCCAGCAGCTTACGGAGGACTAATGAAAAACTGTTTTTT
CASSLRRTNEKLFF
>-|TRBJ1-6|TRBV11-1|TRBD1
TGTGCCAGCAGCTCAAGGACAGGAGTTGGTTCACCCCTCCACTTT
CASSSRTGVGSPLHF
>-|TRBJ2-1|TRBV18|TRBD2
TGTGCCAGCTCACCACAGGAAGCGGGAGAGCAGTTCTTC
CASSPQEAGEQFF
>few|TRBJ1-3|TRBV7-8|TRBD1
TGTGCCAGCAGCTTTTCAGGGGGCTCCCCTGGAAACACCATATATTTT
CASSFSGGSPGNTIYF
>once|TRBJ1-1|TRBV7-4|-
TGTGCCAGCAGCTTCCGGAAGACAGCGACGATCACTGAAGCTTTCTTT
CASSFRKTATITEAFF
>-|TRBJ2-1|TRBV5-3|-
TGTGCCAGAAGCTTGGGGCTCCCTGAGCAGTTCTTC
CARSLGLPEQFF
>few|TRBJ2-5|TRBV7-2|TRBD1
TGTGCCAGCAGTACGACCGGGACAGGCGGCGGGCAGTACTTC
CASSTTGTGGGQYF
>many|TRBJ1-1|TRBV7-2|-
TGTGCCAGCAGCTTAGGGGTCACTGAAGCTTTCTTT
CASSLGVTEAFF